This T cell receptor (beta chain) was observed in a study of CD8 T cells in ankylosing spondylitis. Germline CDR1 is DFQATT and CDR2 is SNEGSKA (reference sequence). The CDR3 spans 12 residues. With 4 bases removed from V and 6 bases from J, the gap between germline ends came to 12 bases. This clonotype came up many times. Antigen specificity is unknown. Broader study findings: The authors found the disease-linked clones to be CD8+ and relatively rare in peripheral blood. Earlier reports found some motif variants in synovial fluid and blood in reactive arthritis. It appeared that ankylosing spondylitis blood was characterized by a TCR beta motif of under ten highly homologous variants.

Quantitative 5'-RACE with molecular barcodes generated TCR beta libraries. MiXCR, applied by TCRdb to the 5' RACE reads, yields one record per CDR3 protein. The sample records some 130,000 distinct CDR3 sequences, about 7.3% being singletons. This TCR was sampled from a female donor with ankylosing spondylitis or in good health (not recorded which). The J gene is TRBJ1-1, the V gene TRBV20-1; possible D gene TRBD1, 6 bases. Sequenced material: blood, either unsorted or a sorted T cell fraction (not recorded which). CDR3 in DNA: TGCAGTGCTAATCAGGGGCCCCCTGAAGCTTTCTTT. Protein sequence: CSANQGPPEAFF.